Sequencing of this TCR beta chain was carried out in a study of cytotoxic CD8 clonotypes in ibrutinib-treated CLL. In the study overall: By median roughly 5.5 years, approximately 12 had progressed and roughly 15 stayed remitted; responses had been 2 complete and roughly 25 partial. With a range of 6 to 36, the median treatment time before response samples were taken was approximately 12 months. General study results and limits: Sustained-remission and progressing patients' sampling times differed. Baseline levels of clonality went above those of age-matched healthy donors and moved with circulating CD8+ T-cell counts.

Produced via immunoSEQ multiplex PCR; TCRdb's table is partial and in-frame only. Here the sample spans fewer than 400,000 clones, 60% to 80% being singletons. The V and J ends lost 4 bases and 13 bases, in that order; junction bases with no gene match: 5. The CDR3 has 12 residues. The germline V gene has CDR1 SGHTA and CDR2 FQGNSA. On this clone: Its antigen is currently unknown.

The TCR comes from a human donor with chronic lymphocytic leukemia. V and J are TRBV7-2 and TRBJ2-1; 9 positions match TRBD2. The sequenced sample was PBMCs, obtained after 36 months of ibrutinib treatment. CDR3 sequence reads: CASSSTGTSQFF. The CDR3 coding sequence is TGTGCCAGCAGCTCGACCGGGACTAGCCAGTTCTTC. Complete variable domain (other parts from reference TRBV7-2 and TRBJ2-1): GAGVSQSPSNKVTEKGKDVELRCDPISGHTALYWYRQSLGQGLEFLIYFQGNSAPDKSGLPSDRFSAERTGGSVSTLTIQRTQQEDSAVYLCASSSTGTSQFFGPGTRLTVL.